Listed below are T cell receptor beta chains from one sample, sequenced in a study of blood T cell repertoires in COVID-19. Sequencing was performed with immunoSEQ multiplex PCR; in TCRdb, only in-frame clones are kept and a portion is missing. The sample lists roughly 350,000 clones, approximately 92% occurring once. The specimen sequenced was PBMCs or T cells enriched from blood (not recorded which). The receptors come from a woman younger than 45 who had recovered from COVID-19. Both conserved end residues are part of each CDR3. D genes are given only for firm matches. Expanded clones are given a class, and other clones once, few, many or no size at all.

J gene: TRBJ1-1; D gene: .; clone size: .; V gene: TRBV5-8; CDR3 protein: CASSNGRGAEAFF; CDR3 DNA: TGTGCCAGCAGCAACGGACGGGGAGCTGAAGCTTTCTTT
J gene: TRBJ2-7; D gene: TRBD1; clone size: .; V gene: TRBV10-2; CDR3 protein: CAAGDSSYEQYF; CDR3 DNA: TGCGCTGCTGGGGACAGCTCCTACGAGCAGTACTTC
J gene: TRBJ2-7; D gene: TRBD2; clone size: few; V gene: TRBV6-6; CDR3 protein: CASSSRGLAGYEQYF; CDR3 DNA: TGTGCCAGCAGTTCCCGGGGACTAGCAGGCTACGAGCAGTACTTC
J gene: TRBJ1-1; D gene: .; clone size: .; V gene: TRBV7-9; CDR3 protein: CASSLIGLGDTEAFF; CDR3 DNA: TGTGCCAGCAGCTTGATAGGCTTAGGGGACACTGAAGCTTTCTTT
J gene: TRBJ1-6; D gene: .; clone size: .; V gene: TRBV4-3; CDR3 protein: CASSQVAGGSSPLHF; CDR3 DNA: TGCGCCAGCAGCCAAGTCGCGGGGGGGAGTTCACCCCTCCACTTT
J gene: TRBJ2-7; D gene: TRBD2; clone size: .; V gene: TRBV11-3; CDR3 protein: CASSLSGGYEQYF; CDR3 DNA: TGTGCCAGCAGCCTTAGCGGGGGCTACGAGCAGTACTTC
J gene: TRBJ2-7; D gene: TRBD1; clone size: .; V gene: TRBV15; CDR3 protein: CATSRGGQTYEQYF; CDR3 DNA: TGTGCCACCAGCAGAGGGGGACAGACCTACGAGCAGTACTTC
J gene: TRBJ2-5; D gene: .; clone size: .; V gene: TRBV11-3; CDR3 protein: CASSYSNTQYF; CDR3 DNA: TGTGCCAGCAGCTATAGCAATACCCAGTACTTC
J gene: TRBJ2-5; D gene: .; clone size: .; V gene: TRBV28; CDR3 protein: CASSFRAGVETQYF; CDR3 DNA: TGTGCCAGCAGTTTTCGGGCAGGGGTGGAGACCCAGTACTTC
J gene: TRBJ2-7; D gene: .; clone size: .; V gene: TRBV9; CDR3 protein: CASSPGTSYEQYF; CDR3 DNA: TGTGCCAGCAGCCCCGGGACATCCTACGAGCAGTACTTC
J gene: TRBJ2-7; D gene: .; clone size: once; V gene: TRBV10-3; CDR3 protein: CAISHGSPYEQYF; CDR3 DNA: TGTGCCATCAGCCACGGGAGCCCCTACGAGCAGTACTTC
J gene: TRBJ2-5; D gene: TRBD1; clone size: .; V gene: TRBV5-1; CDR3 protein: CASSLAPGGQETQYF; CDR3 DNA: TGCGCCAGCAGCTTGGCGCCAGGGGGCCAAGAGACCCAGTACTTC
J gene: TRBJ1-1; D gene: .; clone size: .; V gene: TRBV2; CDR3 protein: CASKGQRWSEAFF; CDR3 DNA: TGTGCCAGCAAAGGACAGAGATGGTCTGAAGCTTTCTTT
J gene: TRBJ1-5; D gene: .; clone size: .; V gene: TRBV29-1; CDR3 protein: CSVGDSHQPQHF; CDR3 DNA: TGCAGCGTGGGGGACTCCCACCAGCCCCAGCATTTT
J gene: TRBJ2-6; D gene: .; clone size: .; V gene: TRBV19; CDR3 protein: CASSIDIGAAGANVLTF; CDR3 DNA: TGTGCCAGTAGTATAGATATTGGAGCGGCGGGGGCCAACGTCCTGACTTTC
J gene: TRBJ2-7; D gene: TRBD1; clone size: .; V gene: TRBV5-5; CDR3 protein: CASSSPGTGNRYEQYF; CDR3 DNA: TGTGCCAGCAGCTCCCCTGGGACAGGGAATAGATACGAGCAGTACTTC
J gene: TRBJ1-5; D gene: .; clone size: .; V gene: TRBV7-9; CDR3 protein: CASSLDRNQPQHF; CDR3 DNA: TGTGCCAGCAGCCTGGACAGAAATCAGCCCCAGCATTTT
J gene: TRBJ1-3; D gene: .; clone size: .; V gene: TRBV5-1; CDR3 protein: CASSLGGQTYSGNTIYF; CDR3 DNA: TGCGCCAGCAGCTTGGGTGGACAGACTTACTCTGGAAACACCATATATTTT
J gene: TRBJ2-2; D gene: .; clone size: few; V gene: TRBV27; CDR3 protein: CASSLGGGELFF; CDR3 DNA: TGTGCCAGCAGTTTAGGCGGCGGGGAGCTGTTTTTT
J gene: TRBJ1-1; D gene: .; clone size: .; V gene: TRBV27; CDR3 protein: CASSLGGENTEAFF; CDR3 DNA: TGTGCCAGCAGTTTAGGGGGGGAGAACACTGAAGCTTTCTTT
J gene: TRBJ2-3; D gene: TRBD1; clone size: .; V gene: TRBV24-1; CDR3 protein: CATSGPETGDWGTDTQYF; CDR3 DNA: TGTGCCACCAGTGGCCCAGAGACAGGGGATTGGGGCACAGATACGCAGTATTTT
J gene: TRBJ2-7; D gene: .; clone size: .; V gene: TRBV28; CDR3 protein: CASSGDGGPSYEQYF; CDR3 DNA: TGTGCCAGCAGCGGGGACGGAGGGCCTTCCTACGAGCAGTACTTC
J gene: TRBJ1-1; D gene: .; clone size: .; V gene: TRBV28; CDR3 protein: CASSPRVFYTEAFF; CDR3 DNA: TGTGCCAGCAGTCCCAGGGTTTTCTACACTGAAGCTTTCTTT
J gene: TRBJ1-3; D gene: .; clone size: .; V gene: TRBV7-2; CDR3 protein: CASSRKAGLSGNTIYF; CDR3 DNA: TGTGCCAGCAGCCGCAAAGCAGGGCTCTCTGGAAACACCATATATTTT
J gene: TRBJ1-1; D gene: TRBD1; clone size: .; V gene: TRBV4-1; CDR3 protein: CASSPRQGNTEAFF; CDR3 DNA: TGCGCCAGCAGCCCCAGACAGGGCAACACTGAAGCTTTCTTT
J gene: TRBJ2-1; D gene: .; clone size: .; V gene: TRBV7-7; CDR3 protein: CASSLGASRGNNEQFF; CDR3 DNA: TGTGCTAGCAGCTTAGGAGCATCACGGGGTAACAATGAGCAGTTCTTC
J gene: TRBJ1-2; D gene: TRBD1; clone size: .; V gene: TRBV28; CDR3 protein: CASGTGSALNYGYTF; CDR3 DNA: TGTGCCAGCGGGACAGGGAGCGCCCTTAACTATGGCTACACCTTC
J gene: TRBJ1-2; D gene: .; clone size: .; V gene: TRBV25-1; CDR3 protein: CASSEWVTAYGYTF; CDR3 DNA: TGTGCCAGCAGTGAATGGGTGACAGCCTATGGCTACACCTTC
J gene: TRBJ2-3; D gene: TRBD1; clone size: .; V gene: TRBV10-3; CDR3 protein: CAMSGAGQGHDTQYF; CDR3 DNA: TGTGCCATGAGCGGGGCGGGACAGGGTCACGATACGCAGTATTTT
J gene: TRBJ2-1; D gene: TRBD2; clone size: .; V gene: TRBV27; CDR3 protein: CASRLAGGNEQFF; CDR3 DNA: TGTGCCAGCCGACTAGCGGGGGGCAATGAGCAGTTCTTC
J gene: TRBJ2-5; D gene: TRBD1; clone size: .; V gene: TRBV19; CDR3 protein: CASRGQGGSETQYF; CDR3 DNA: TGTGCCAGTAGGGGACAGGGAGGTTCCGAGACCCAGTACTTC
J gene: TRBJ1-2; D gene: TRBD1; clone size: .; V gene: TRBV5-4; CDR3 protein: CASSLVDRAGYGYTF; CDR3 DNA: TGTGCCAGCAGCTTGGTCGACAGGGCGGGCTATGGCTACACCTTC
J gene: TRBJ2-1; D gene: .; clone size: .; V gene: TRBV11-2; CDR3 protein: CASSSRLDHSYNEQFF; CDR3 DNA: TGTGCCAGCAGTTCCAGACTAGACCATTCCTACAATGAGCAGTTCTTC
J gene: TRBJ1-2; D gene: .; clone size: .; V gene: TRBV2; CDR3 protein: CASSGQGRAGYTF; CDR3 DNA: TGTGCCAGCAGTGGGCAGGGGAGGGCTGGCTACACCTTC
J gene: TRBJ2-7; D gene: .; clone size: .; V gene: TRBV5-6; CDR3 protein: CASSLEVRGASEQYF; CDR3 DNA: TGTGCCAGCAGCTTGGAGGTCAGGGGGGCGTCCGAGCAGTACTTC
J gene: TRBJ2-5; D gene: TRBD2; clone size: .; V gene: TRBV7-8; CDR3 protein: CASSSLAGRVGETQYF; CDR3 DNA: TGTGCCAGCAGCTCCTTGGCAGGGAGGGTCGGGGAGACCCAGTACTTC
J gene: TRBJ1-6; D gene: TRBD1; clone size: .; V gene: TRBV28; CDR3 protein: CASSSGQHNSPLHF; CDR3 DNA: TGTGCCAGCAGCTCGGGACAGCACAATTCACCCCTCCACTTT
J gene: TRBJ1-3; D gene: .; clone size: .; V gene: TRBV7-9; CDR3 protein: CASSLPPGNTIYF; CDR3 DNA: TGTGCCAGCAGCTTACCCCCGGGGAACACCATATATTTT
J gene: TRBJ1-5; D gene: TRBD1; clone size: .; V gene: TRBV7-3; CDR3 protein: CASSADRDQPQHF; CDR3 DNA: TGTGCCAGCAGCGCCGACAGGGATCAGCCCCAGCATTTT
J gene: TRBJ2-1; D gene: TRBD1; clone size: .; V gene: TRBV7-3; CDR3 protein: CASSLKGTGARFF; CDR3 DNA: TGTGCCAGCAGCTTAAAAGGGACAGGGGCGCGGTTCTTC